This T cell receptor (beta chain) derives from a study of cytomegalovirus exposure and HLA in healthy donors. Across the study: Unique TCR beta sequences numbering some 120 million came from about 180 million T cells in an earlier analysis. Study results and caveats: It was reportedly the case that the classifier diagnosed cytomegalovirus status with high specificity and sensitivity. It was reported in a later analysis that an Asian-associated ancestry cluster showed fewer N-insertions than the approximately 670-donor mean.

These donors, healthy bone marrow donors, were studied. On this clone itself: As yet, its antigen is unknown.

The PCR contained 60 Vbeta and 13 Jbeta primers. TCRdb's copy holds only in-frame clones and misses some; the assay was immunoSEQ multiplex PCR. This table holds fewer than 200,000 clones, approximately 80% found once. CDR3 length: 14 amino acids. The V and J ends lost 5 bases and 4 bases respectively, with 14 bases between them. Germline CDR1 MNHEY, CDR2 SMNVEV (reference sequence). The sequence came from a young man in good health and CMV-seronegative. The chain is built from TRBV27 and TRBJ1-2; TRBD1 is a possible D gene (5 bases). Sequenced sample: PBMCs. The CDR3 spells CASSPLQGGYGYTF. CDR3 bases: TGTGCCAGCAGTCCCCTCCAGGGCGGCTATGGCTACACCTTC.